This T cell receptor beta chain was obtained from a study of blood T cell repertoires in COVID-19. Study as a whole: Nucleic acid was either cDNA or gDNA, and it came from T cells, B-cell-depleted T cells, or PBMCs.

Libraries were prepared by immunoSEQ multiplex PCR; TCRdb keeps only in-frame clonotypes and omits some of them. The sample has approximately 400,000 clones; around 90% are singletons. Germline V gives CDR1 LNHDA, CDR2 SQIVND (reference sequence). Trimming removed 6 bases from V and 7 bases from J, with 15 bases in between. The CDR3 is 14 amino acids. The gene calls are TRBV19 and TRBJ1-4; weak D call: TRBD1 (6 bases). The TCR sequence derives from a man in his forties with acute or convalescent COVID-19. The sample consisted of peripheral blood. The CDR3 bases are TGTGCCAGTAGAAAGGGGGACGTAGGTGAAAAACTGTTTTTT. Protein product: CASRKGDVGEKLFF.